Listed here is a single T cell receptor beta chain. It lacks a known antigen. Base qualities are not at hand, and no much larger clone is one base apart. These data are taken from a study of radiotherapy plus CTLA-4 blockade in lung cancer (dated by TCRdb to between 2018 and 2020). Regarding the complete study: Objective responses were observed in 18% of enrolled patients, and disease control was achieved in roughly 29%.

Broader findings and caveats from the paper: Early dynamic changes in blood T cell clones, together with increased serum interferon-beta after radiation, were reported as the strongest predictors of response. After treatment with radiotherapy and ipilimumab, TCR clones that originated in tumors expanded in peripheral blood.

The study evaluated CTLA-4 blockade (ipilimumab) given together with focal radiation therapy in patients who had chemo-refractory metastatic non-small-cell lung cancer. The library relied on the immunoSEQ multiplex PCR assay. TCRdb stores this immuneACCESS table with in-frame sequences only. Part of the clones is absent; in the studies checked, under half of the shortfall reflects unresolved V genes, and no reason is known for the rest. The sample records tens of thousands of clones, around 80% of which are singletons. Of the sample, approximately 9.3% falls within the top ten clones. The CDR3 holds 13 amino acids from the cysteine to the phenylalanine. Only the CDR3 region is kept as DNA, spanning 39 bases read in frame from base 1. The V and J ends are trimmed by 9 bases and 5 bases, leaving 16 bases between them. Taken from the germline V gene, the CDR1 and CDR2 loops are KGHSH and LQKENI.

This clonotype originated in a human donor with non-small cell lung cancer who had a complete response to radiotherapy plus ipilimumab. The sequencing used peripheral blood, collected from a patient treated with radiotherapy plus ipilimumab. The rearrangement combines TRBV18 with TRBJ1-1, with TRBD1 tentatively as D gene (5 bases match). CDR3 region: CASSEGLGTEAFF. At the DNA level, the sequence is TGTGCCAGTTCTGAGGGGCTGGGAACTGAAGCTTTCTTT.